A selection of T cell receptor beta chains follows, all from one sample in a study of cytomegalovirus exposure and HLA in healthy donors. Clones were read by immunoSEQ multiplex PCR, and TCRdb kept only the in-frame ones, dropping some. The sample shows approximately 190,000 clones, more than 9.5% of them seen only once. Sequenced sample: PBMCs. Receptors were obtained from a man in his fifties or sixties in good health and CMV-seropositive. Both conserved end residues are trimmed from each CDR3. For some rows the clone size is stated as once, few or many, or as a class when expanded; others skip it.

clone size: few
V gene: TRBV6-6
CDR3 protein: ASSGQGSSYNSPLH

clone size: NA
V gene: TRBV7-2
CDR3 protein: ASSLGARRETEAF

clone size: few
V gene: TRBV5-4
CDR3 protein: ASSPPNGTGVTGELF

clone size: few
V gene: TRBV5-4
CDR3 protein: ASSGPRLSGGAGGETQY

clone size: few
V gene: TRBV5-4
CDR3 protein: ASSSPGFSSYEQY

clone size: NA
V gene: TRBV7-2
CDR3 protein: ASSSTLAGVTDTQY

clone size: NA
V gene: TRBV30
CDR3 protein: AWSAERGNEQY

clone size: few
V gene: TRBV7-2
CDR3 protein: ASSLVGAPQREKLF

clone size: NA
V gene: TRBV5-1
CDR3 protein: ASRDRDEQF

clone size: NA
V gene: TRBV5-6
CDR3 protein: ASSYLILAGGTDTQY

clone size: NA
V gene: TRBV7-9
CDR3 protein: ASSLEQALGSYEQY

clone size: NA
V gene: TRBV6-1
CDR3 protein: ASSEKGTGGNEQF

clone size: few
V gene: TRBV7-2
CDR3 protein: ASSHSLETQY

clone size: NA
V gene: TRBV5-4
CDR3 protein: ASSRDRGLGELF

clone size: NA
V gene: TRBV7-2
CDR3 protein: ASSSFPTENQPQH

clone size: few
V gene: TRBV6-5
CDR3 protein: ASRLAGPYNEQF

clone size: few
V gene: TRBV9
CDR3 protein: ASSVAAGRGYNEQF

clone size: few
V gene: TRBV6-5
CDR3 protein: ASRGQGYTEAF

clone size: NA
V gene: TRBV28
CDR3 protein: ASSLSRAGRNEQF

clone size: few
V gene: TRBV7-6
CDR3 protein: ASSSADRVGQPQH

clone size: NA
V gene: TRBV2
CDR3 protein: ATPLGTPGELF

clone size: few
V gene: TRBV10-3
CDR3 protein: AISESGQGGERRTEAF

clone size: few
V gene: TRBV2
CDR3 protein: ASARVFANEKLF

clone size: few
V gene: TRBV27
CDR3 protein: ASSFTSRGSYNSPLH

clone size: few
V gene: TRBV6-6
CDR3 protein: ASSVGTAGNTIY